Presented here are 27 T cell receptor beta chains from one specimen sequenced in a study of blood T cell repertoires in COVID-19. This table comes from immunoSEQ multiplex PCR, and its TCRdb copy is limited to in-frame clones, with some not included. The sample carries around 470,000 clones, about 90% recorded once. Sequencing was carried out using PBMCs or T cells enriched from blood (not recorded which). Receptors were obtained from a man younger than 30 who had recovered from COVID-19.

The chain is built from TRBV24-1 and TRBJ2-7; 7 nucleotides align to TRBD2. Germline V lookup: CDR1 KGHDR, CDR2 SFDVKD. The CDR3 has 18 amino acids. V lost 4 bases and J lost 0; bases outside the gene matches: 14. The CDR3 coding sequence is TGTGCCACCAGTGACCCCCCGGATCCGCGGGAGAACTCCTACGAGCAGTACTTC. Translated: CATSDPPDPRENSYEQYF.

The chain links TRBV19 to TRBJ1-5, with 8 bases lining up with TRBD1. V shed 5 bases and J 4 bases; nucleotides not matched to a gene: 7. The CDR3 has 15 residues. CDR1 is LNHDA and CDR2 is SQIVND in the germline V gene (reference sequence). CDR3 sequence (DNA): TGTGCCAGTAGTCCCCGGACAGGGAAAAATCAGCCCCAGCATTTT. This codes for CASSPRTGKNQPQHF.

The CDR3 nucleotides are TGTGCCAGCAGTGAAGAAGGCAGGAATCAGCCCCAGCATTTT. Protein: CASSEEGRNQPQHF. The chain is built from TRBV6-1 and TRBJ1-5; D is unresolved. Germline CDR1 and CDR2: MNHNS and SASEGT. This CDR3 region has 14 residues. Trimming took off 1 base at V and 4 bases at J, with 8 bases between the two ends.

The rearrangement links TRBV12-3 or TRBV12-4 to TRBJ1-2, with D uncertain. This CDR3 spans 13 amino acids. With 3 bases removed from V and 7 bases from J, the gap between germline ends came to 12 bases. CDR3: CASSFGGVGGYTF. The CDR3 DNA follows: TGTGCCAGCAGTTTCGGCGGTGTAGGTGGCTACACCTTC.

This clone was seen once. The chain joins TRBV7-2 to TRBJ2-5; D possibly corresponds to TRBD1 (8 bases). The CDR3 contains 15 residues. V lost 5 bases and J lost 4, with 17 bases in between. Germline V gives CDR1 SGHTA, CDR2 FQGNSA. CDR3 sequence (DNA): TGTGCCAGCAGCGAGAGAACAGGGGGGGGAGAGACCCAGTACTTC. Its protein product is CASSERTGGGETQYF.

This clone showed up just a few times. This chain connects TRBV29-1 to TRBJ1-3; D uncertain. CDR3 length: 14 residues. Trimming left V 4 bases short and J 0 bases short, with 10 bases between. Germline V CDR1 and CDR2: SQVTM, ANQGSEA. In DNA form, the CDR3 reads TGCAGCGTTGCACCGGGTTCCTCTGGAAACACCATATATTTT. This gives the protein CSVAPGSSGNTIYF.

The chain combines TRBV18 with TRBJ1-2; TRBD1 might be the D (6 bases). Trimming stripped 3 bases from V and 2 bases from J, with 10 bases between. Germline V gene lookup returns CDR1 KGHSH and CDR2 LQKENI. The length of the CDR3 is 14 residues. CDR3 protein: CASSPIQGNYGYTF. Written as DNA, the CDR3 is TGTGCCAGCTCACCCATACAGGGAAACTATGGCTACACCTTC.

The rearrangement joins TRBV10-3 to TRBJ1-2; no definite D call. The CDR3 has 17 residues. Germline CDR1 ENHRY, CDR2 SYGVKD. Trimming took off 1 base at V and 3 bases at J, with 18 bases between the two ends. The CDR3 loop is CAISELYDKKGDYGYTF. In DNA form, the CDR3 reads TGTGCCATCAGTGAGTTGTACGACAAGAAAGGCGACTATGGCTACACCTTC.

This clone has just one count. The V gene is TRBV11-2, the J gene TRBJ2-1; 12 bases fit TRBD2. The ends lost 5 bases at V and 10 bases at J; junction bases unmatched: 9. In germline, CDR1 is SGHAT, CDR2 FQNNGV. This CDR3 comprises 15 residues. The CDR3 coding sequence is TGTGCCAGCAGCCTGGCTAGCGGGAGGGCCGGGGAGCAGTTCTTC. It is translated as CASSLASGRAGEQFF.

J is TRBJ1-1 and V is TRBV21-1; TRBD1 was called by the table and not checked on the DNA. TRBV21-1 is recorded as a pseudogene. The CDR3 runs 20 residues. Written as DNA, the CDR3 is TGTGCCAGCAGCAAAGTGGGGACAGGGTTGACGGATCTTAAGGTCACTGAAGCTTTCTTT. Encoded protein: CASSKVGTGLTDLKVTEAFF.

V usage is TRBV5-1 and J usage is TRBJ2-7, with D possibly TRBD1 on 5 matching bases. This CDR3 spans 15 amino acids. V was clipped by 0 bases and J by 7 bases, with 17 bases between them. Germline V gene data show CDR1 as SGHRS and CDR2 as YFSETQ. The DNA for the CDR3 is TGCGCCAGCAGCTTGGGTACGGGTACCTCAGGGGAGCAGTACTTC. Encoded protein: CASSLGTGTSGEQYF.

This chain links TRBV11-2 with TRBJ1-4; D remains unclear. V lost 3 bases to trimming and J lost 0 bases, with 11 bases between them. This CDR3 region has 16 residues. Germline loops: CDR1 SGHAT, CDR2 FQNNGV. The CDR3 loop is CASSLGTKTTNEKLFF. In DNA, the CDR3 is TGTGCCAGCAGCTTGGGCACAAAAACAACTAATGAAAAACTGTTTTTT.

The chain carries TRBV28 and TRBJ1-5, with 9 bases identical to TRBD1. The trim removed 3 bases at V and 3 bases at J, leaving 6 bases unmatched. The CDR3 runs to 16 residues. CDR1 MDHEN and CDR2 SYDVKM come from the germline V gene. CDR3 DNA: TGTGCCAGCAGTTTGTCGGGACAGGGATCCAATCAGCCCCAGCATTTT. As protein: CASSLSGQGSNQPQHF. Together with reference TRBV28 and TRBJ1-5, the CDR3 gives the full variable domain: DVKVTQSSRYLVKRTGEKVFLECVQDMDHENMFWYRQDPGLGLRLIYFSYDVKMKEKGDIPEGYSVSREKKERFSLILESASTNQTSMYLCASSLSGQGSNQPQHFGDGTRLSIL.

The chain carries TRBV4-1 and TRBJ1-1; possibly TRBD1 for D (6 bases). Germline CDR1 is MGHRA and CDR2 is YSYEKL. V was trimmed by 0 bases and J by 0 bases, leaving 20 bases between them. CDR3 length: 19 amino acids. The CDR3 DNA is TGCGCCAGCAGCCAAGAACTCCGGACAGCGAACAAGATGAACACTGAAGCTTTCTTT. Protein product: CASSQELRTANKMNTEAFF.

The rearrangement joins TRBV27 to TRBJ1-2; 8 bases line up with TRBD1. The germline CDR1 and CDR2 sequences are MNHEY and SMNVEV (reference sequence). J gave up 7 bases and V 5 bases, and 12 bases lay outside the gene matches. The CDR3 length is 15 residues. Written as DNA, the CDR3 is TGTGCCAGCAGTGCCGCAGGGGGCAAATTTGGTGGCTACACCTTC. Translated: CASSAAGGKFGGYTF.

V usage is TRBV27 and J usage is TRBJ2-7, with a possible D match to TRBD2 (6 bases). The CDR3 is 13 amino acids. Trimming shortened V by 3 bases and J by 4 bases, and 10 bases separated the two germline ends. Germline V CDR1 and CDR2: MNHEY, SMNVEV (reference sequence). DNA of the CDR3: TGTGCCAGCAGTTTTAGGGCGGGATACGAGCAGTACTTC. It is translated as CASSFRAGYEQYF.

The chain combines TRBV9 with TRBJ1-3, with TRBD1 matching over 8 bases. Germline values: CDR1 SGDLS, CDR2 YYNGEE. This CDR3 has 15 amino acids. Losses at the gene ends were 0 bases for V and 3 bases for J; bases not matched to a gene: 2. The CDR3 DNA sequence: TGTGCCAGCAGCGTAGGGACAGGGTTTGGAAACACCATATATTTT. Translated, it gives CASSVGTGFGNTIYF.

This clone has a handful of counts. The chain is built from TRBV27 and TRBJ2-4, with 7 bases lining up with TRBD2. The trim removed 6 bases at V and 8 bases at J, leaving 13 bases unmatched. Germline CDR1 is MNHEY and CDR2 is SMNVEV (reference sequence). This CDR3 contains 15 residues. The CDR3 sequence is CASRPLGRGRDIQYF. In nucleotides, the CDR3 is TGTGCCAGCAGGCCACTGGGGCGGGGGAGGGACATTCAGTACTTC.

The chain employs TRBV28 and TRBJ2-1; D is uncertain. Germline CDR1 reads MDHEN; CDR2 reads SYDVKM. This CDR3 is built from 14 residues. Deletions cut 6 bases from V and 2 bases from J, with 11 bases between. Here the CDR3 DNA reads TGTGCCAGCAGCATCCTTGACACCTACAATGAGCAGTTCTTC. Its protein is CASSILDTYNEQFF.

The chain carries TRBV7-3 and TRBJ1-2, with D uncertain. The CDR3 consists of 15 residues. V was pared by 5 bases and J by 3 bases, with 16 bases between. CDR1 is SGHTA and CDR2 is FQGTGA in the germline V gene. The CDR3 region is CASSTNRESHYGYTF. DNA of the CDR3: TGTGCCAGCAGCACTAATCGGGAGTCCCACTATGGCTACACCTTC.

This chain uses TRBV6-5 with TRBJ2-2, with D possibly matching TRBD1 (6 bases). V lost 2 bases and J 0 bases, leaving 7 bases between the germline ends. The CDR3 totals 15 residues. Germline V gives CDR1 MNHEY, CDR2 SVGAGI. Written as DNA, the CDR3 is TGTGCCAGCAGTTACGAGGGGGCGAACACCGGGGAGCTGTTTTTT. Translation gives CASSYEGANTGELFF.

This chain connects TRBV24-1 to TRBJ1-4; TRBD1 aligns across 7 bases. J was trimmed by 8 bases and V by 4 bases; bases with no gene match: 9. Germline V lookup: CDR1 KGHDR, CDR2 SFDVKD. This CDR3 comprises 15 residues. The CDR3 protein is CATSDPGQEGEKLFF. The CDR3 DNA follows: TGTGCCACCAGTGACCCTGGACAGGAGGGGGAAAAACTGTTTTTT.

There are a few counts of this clone. This chain joins TRBV7-6 and TRBJ2-2, with D perhaps matching TRBD1 (5 bases). The V end lost 0 bases, the J end lost 8 bases, and 7 bases lay between the germline ends. This CDR3 comprises 13 residues. From germline, CDR1 is SGHVS and CDR2 FNYEAQ. The CDR3 sequence is CASSLARTGELFF. The DNA for the CDR3 is TGTGCCAGCAGCTTAGCGCGGACAGGGGAGCTGTTTTTT. The full variable domain, completed using reference TRBV7-6 and TRBJ2-2, is GAGVSQSPRYKVTKRGQDVALRCDPISGHVSLYWYRQALGQGPEFLTYFNYEAQQDKSGLPNDRFSAERPEGSISTLTIQRTEQRDSAMYRCASSLARTGELFFGEGSRLTVL.

This clone was counted between two and nine times. The rearrangement uses TRBV5-6 and TRBJ1-2; 8 nucleotides line up with TRBD1. Looked up from germline, CDR1 is SGHDT and CDR2 is YYEEEE. CDR3 length: 13 amino acids. V lost 4 bases, J lost 6 bases, and 5 bases stayed unmatched. Here the CDR3 reads CASSPWTGNGYTF. CDR3 coding DNA: TGTGCCAGCAGCCCCTGGACAGGGAATGGCTACACCTTC.

The CDR3 reads CASSIAQRFSGNTIYF. In DNA, the CDR3 is TGTGCCAGTAGTATAGCGCAGCGATTCTCTGGAAACACCATATATTTT. This chain links TRBV19 with TRBJ1-3; D is ambiguous. The CDR3 has 16 residues. Germline values: CDR1 LNHDA, CDR2 SQIVND (reference sequence). V lost 1 base and J 0 bases, leaving 10 bases between the germline ends.

This chain uses TRBV29-1 with TRBJ2-1; the match to TRBD2 covers 8 bases. Trimming removed 4 bases from V and 4 bases from J; junction bases left unmatched: 6. This CDR3 comprises 14 residues. Looked up from germline, CDR1 is SQVTM and CDR2 is ANQGSEA. The CDR3, as DNA: TGCAGCGTTGTACTAGCGGACATTTACAATGAGCAGTTCTTC. Its translation: CSVVLADIYNEQFF.

The chain couples TRBV7-9 to TRBJ2-5; TRBD2 aligns across 15 bases. The germline V gene encodes CDR1 SEHNR and CDR2 FQNEAQ (reference sequence). There are 16 residues in the CDR3. The V segment lost 5 bases and the J segment 3 bases; nucleotides outside the gene matches: 4. The CDR3: CASSIGLAGGEETQYF. DNA of the CDR3: TGTGCCAGCAGCATCGGACTAGCGGGAGGGGAAGAGACCCAGTACTTC.